This T cell receptor beta chain was identified during a study of Ad26.COV2.S vaccination and SARS-CoV-2 variants. This clone was detected only a few times. Sequenced by immunoSEQ multiplex PCR; TCRdb stores in-frame clones only, minus some. The sample holds about 350,000 clones; 88% are singletons and the top ten take 6.4%. V was pared by 3 bases and J by 4 bases, with 15 bases between. Germline loops: CDR1 SGHTA, CDR2 FQGNSA. The CDR3 sequence is 15 residues long. Treatment of the sample: over 15 received Ad26.COV2.S at low or high dose, single or two shots; five or six received placebo; per-sample allocation not given. Collection of the samples took place on day 63 after the first injection of vaccine or placebo.

Here the sequenced sample was peripheral blood, taken in a trial of Ad26.COV2.S vaccine versus placebo. The sequence was obtained from a person aged 18-65 years who received the Ad26.COV2.S COVID-19 vaccine or a placebo. The chain is built from TRBV7-2 and TRBJ1-1; tentatively, D is TRBD1 (5 bases). The chain's CDR3 is CASSLSKGQGTEAFF. For the CDR3, the DNA is TGTGCCAGCAGCTTGTCGAAAGGGCAGGGCACTGAAGCTTTCTTT.